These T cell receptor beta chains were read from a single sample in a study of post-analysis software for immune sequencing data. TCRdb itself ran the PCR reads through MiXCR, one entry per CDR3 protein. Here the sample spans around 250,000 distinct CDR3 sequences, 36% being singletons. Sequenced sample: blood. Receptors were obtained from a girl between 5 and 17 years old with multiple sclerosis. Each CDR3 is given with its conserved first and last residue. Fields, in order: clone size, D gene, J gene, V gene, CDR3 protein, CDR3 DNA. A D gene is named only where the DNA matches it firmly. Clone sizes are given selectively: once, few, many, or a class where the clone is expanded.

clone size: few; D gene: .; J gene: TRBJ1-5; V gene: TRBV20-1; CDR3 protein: CSAFQGNSNQPQHF; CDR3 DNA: TGCAGTGCTTTTCAGGGGAATAGCAATCAGCCCCAGCATTTT
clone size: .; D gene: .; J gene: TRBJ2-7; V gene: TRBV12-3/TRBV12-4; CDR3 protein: CASSYRGPSYEQYF; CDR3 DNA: TGTGCCAGCAGTTATCGGGGGCCCTCCTACGAGCAGTACTTC
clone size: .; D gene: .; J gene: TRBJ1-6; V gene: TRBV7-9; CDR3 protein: CASSLGTVNSPLHF; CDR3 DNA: TGTGCCAGCAGCTTAGGGACAGTGAATTCACCCCTCCACTTT
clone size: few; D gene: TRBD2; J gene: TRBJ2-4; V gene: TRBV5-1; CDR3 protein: CASSLAWGGDIQYF; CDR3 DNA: TGCGCCAGCAGCTTGGCCTGGGGGGGGGACATTCAGTACTTC
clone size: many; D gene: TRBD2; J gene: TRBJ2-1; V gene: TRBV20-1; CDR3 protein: CSARSQRGVNEQFF; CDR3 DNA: TGCAGTGCTAGAAGCCAGCGGGGGGTAAATGAGCAGTTCTTC
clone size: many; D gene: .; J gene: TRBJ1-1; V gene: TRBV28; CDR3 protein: CASSPPGWNTEAFF; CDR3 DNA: TGTGCCAGCAGTCCCCCGGGGTGGAACACTGAAGCTTTCTTT
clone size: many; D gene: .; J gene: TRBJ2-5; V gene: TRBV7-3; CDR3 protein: CASSVRPGPETQYF; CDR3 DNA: TGTGCCAGCAGCGTACGCCCAGGGCCCGAGACCCAGTACTTC
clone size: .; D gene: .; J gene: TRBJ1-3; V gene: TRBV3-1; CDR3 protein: CASSQPGGPGNTIYF; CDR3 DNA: TGTGCCAGCAGCCAACCAGGAGGCCCTGGAAACACCATATATTTT
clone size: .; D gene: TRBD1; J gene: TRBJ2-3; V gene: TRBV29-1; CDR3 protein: CSVLTGGALRDTQYF; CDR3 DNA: TGCAGCGTACTAACAGGGGGCGCCTTGAGAGATACGCAGTATTTT
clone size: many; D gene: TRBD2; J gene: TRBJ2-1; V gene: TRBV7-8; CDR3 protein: CASSVPLAGGTGEQFF; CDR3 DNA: TGTGCCAGCAGCGTACCACTAGCGGGAGGAACGGGTGAGCAGTTCTTC
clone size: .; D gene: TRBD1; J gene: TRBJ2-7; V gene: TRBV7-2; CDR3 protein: CASSLQGAAYEQYF; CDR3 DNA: TGTGCCAGCAGCCTACAGGGGGCCGCCTACGAGCAGTACTTC
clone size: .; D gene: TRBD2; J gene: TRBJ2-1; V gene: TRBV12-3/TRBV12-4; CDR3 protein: CATVGTSGRWEKDNERFF; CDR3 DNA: TGTGCCACCGTGGGGACTAGCGGGAGATGGGAAAAAGACAATGAGCGGTTCTTC
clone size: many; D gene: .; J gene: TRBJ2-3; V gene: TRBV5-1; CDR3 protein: CASSLIDTSTDTQYF; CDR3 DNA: TGCGCCAGCAGCTTGATCGATACTAGCACAGATACGCAGTATTTT
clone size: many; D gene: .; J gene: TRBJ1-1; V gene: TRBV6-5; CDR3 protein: CASRRVDRNTEAFF; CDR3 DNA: TGTGCCAGCAGAAGAGTGGACAGGAACACTGAAGCTTTCTTT
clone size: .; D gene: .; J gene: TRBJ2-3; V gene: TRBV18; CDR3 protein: CASSATVASTDTQYF; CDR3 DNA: TGTGCCAGCTCCGCGACGGTTGCTAGCACAGATACGCAGTATTTT
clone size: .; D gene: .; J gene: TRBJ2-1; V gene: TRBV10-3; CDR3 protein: CAISEIAAAGNEQFF; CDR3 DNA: TGTGCCATCAGTGAGATAGCGGCGGCGGGCAATGAGCAGTTCTTC
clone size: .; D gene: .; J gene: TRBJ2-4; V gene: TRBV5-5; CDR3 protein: CASSLVRGENIQYF; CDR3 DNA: TGTGCCAGCAGCTTGGTAAGGGGCGAAAACATTCAGTACTTC
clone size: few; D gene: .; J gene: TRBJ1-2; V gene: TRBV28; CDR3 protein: CASSARGPGYGYTF; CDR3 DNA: TGTGCCAGCAGTGCGCGGGGCCCAGGCTATGGCTACACCTTC
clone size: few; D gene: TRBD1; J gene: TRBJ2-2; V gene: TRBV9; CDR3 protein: CASTTTGVHTGELFF; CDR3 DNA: TGTGCCAGCACGACCACAGGGGTGCACACCGGGGAGCTGTTTTTT
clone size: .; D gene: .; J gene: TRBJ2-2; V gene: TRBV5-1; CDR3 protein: CASSPVPGELFF; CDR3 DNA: TGCGCCAGCAGCCCCGTCCCCGGGGAGCTGTTTTTT
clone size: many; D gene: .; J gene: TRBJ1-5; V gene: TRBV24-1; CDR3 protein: CATSDLDRPQHF; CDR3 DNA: TGTGCCACCAGTGATTTGGACAGACCCCAGCATTTT
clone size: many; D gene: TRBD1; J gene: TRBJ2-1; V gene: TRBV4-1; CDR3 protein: CASSPIGTGGRNEQFF; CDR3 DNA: TGCGCCAGCAGCCCGATTGGGACAGGGGGCCGGAATGAGCAGTTCTTC
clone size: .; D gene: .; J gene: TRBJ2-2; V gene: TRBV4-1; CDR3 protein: CASSQEAGLTGELFF; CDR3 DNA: TGCGCCAGCAGCCAAGAGGCCGGCCTGACCGGGGAGCTGTTTTTT
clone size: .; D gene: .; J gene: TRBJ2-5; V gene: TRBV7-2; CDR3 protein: CASSLGPPQETQYF; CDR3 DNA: TGTGCCAGCAGCTTGGGCCCACCTCAAGAGACCCAGTACTTC
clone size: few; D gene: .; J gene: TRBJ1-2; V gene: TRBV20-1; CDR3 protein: CSARDIGSGDGGGYTF; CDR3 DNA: TGCAGTGCTAGAGATATTGGATCCGGGGATGGAGGGGGCTACACCTTC
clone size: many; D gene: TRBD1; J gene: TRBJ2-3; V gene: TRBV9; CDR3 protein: CASSSGQGAGTDTQYF; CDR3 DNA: TGTGCCAGCAGCTCCGGACAGGGGGCGGGAACAGATACGCAGTATTTT
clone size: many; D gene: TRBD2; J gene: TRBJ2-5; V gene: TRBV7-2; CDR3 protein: CASSSSKTSGGRETQYF; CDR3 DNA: TGTGCCAGCAGCTCCTCAAAGACTAGCGGTGGGAGGGAGACCCAGTACTTC